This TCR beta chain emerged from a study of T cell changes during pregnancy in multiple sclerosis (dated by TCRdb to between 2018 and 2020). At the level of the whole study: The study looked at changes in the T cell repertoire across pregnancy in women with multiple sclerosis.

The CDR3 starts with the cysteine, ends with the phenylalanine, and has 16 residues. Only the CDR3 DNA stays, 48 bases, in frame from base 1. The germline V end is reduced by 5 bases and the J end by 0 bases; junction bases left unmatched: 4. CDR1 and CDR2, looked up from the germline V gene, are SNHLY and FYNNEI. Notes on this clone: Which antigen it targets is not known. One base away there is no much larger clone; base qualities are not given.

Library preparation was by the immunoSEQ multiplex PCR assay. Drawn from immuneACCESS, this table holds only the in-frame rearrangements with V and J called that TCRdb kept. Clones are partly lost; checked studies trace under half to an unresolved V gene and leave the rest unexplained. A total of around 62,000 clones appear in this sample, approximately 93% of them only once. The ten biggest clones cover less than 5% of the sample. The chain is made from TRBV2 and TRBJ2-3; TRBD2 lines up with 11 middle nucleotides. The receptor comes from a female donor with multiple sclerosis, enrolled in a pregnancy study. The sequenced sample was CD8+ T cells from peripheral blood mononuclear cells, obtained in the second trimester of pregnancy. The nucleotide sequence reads TGTGCCAGCAGTTTGACTAGCGGGGCTAGCACAGATACGCAGTATTTT. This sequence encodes CASSLTSGASTDTQYF. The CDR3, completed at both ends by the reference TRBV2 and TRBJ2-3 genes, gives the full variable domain EPEVTQTPSHQVTQMGQEVILRCVPISNHLYFYWYRQILGQKVEFLVSFYNNEISEKSEIFDDQFSVERPDGSNFTLKIRSTKLEDSAMYFCASSLTSGASTDTQYFGPGTRLTVL.